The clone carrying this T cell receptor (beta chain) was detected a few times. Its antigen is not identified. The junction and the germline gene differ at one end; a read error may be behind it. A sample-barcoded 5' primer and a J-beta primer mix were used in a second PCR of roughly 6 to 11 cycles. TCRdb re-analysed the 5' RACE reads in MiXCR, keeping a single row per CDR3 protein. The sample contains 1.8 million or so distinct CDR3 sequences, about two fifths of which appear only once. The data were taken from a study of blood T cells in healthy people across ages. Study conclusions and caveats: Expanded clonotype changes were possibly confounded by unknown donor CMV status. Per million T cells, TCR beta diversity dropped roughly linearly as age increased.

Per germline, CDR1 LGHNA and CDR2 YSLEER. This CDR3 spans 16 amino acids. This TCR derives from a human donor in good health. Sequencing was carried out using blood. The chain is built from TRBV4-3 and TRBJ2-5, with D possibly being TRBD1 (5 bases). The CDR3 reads CTSSQDGVQGEETQYF. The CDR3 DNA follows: TGCACCAGCAGCCAAGATGGGGTCCAGGGTGAGGAGACCCAGTACTTC.